The 16 T cell receptor beta chains below were found in one sample sequenced in a study of T-cell memory formation after mild COVID-19 (dated by TCRdb to about 2021). Preparation of the library involved 5' RACE. The sequencer was an Illumina NovaSeq 6000. TCRdb took the public reads, trimmed them with fastp at Q25, ran MiXCR for clone calling and kept in-frame beta chains. Every distinct CDR3 protein forms one entry, paired with its most common genes and DNA. This sample has approximately 450,000 distinct CDR3 sequences in its table, and about 20% of those were observed once. The ten biggest clones cover around an eighth of the sample. The material sequenced was PBMCs or a T cell subset sorted from them (not recorded which). The receptors were gathered from an adult woman who had mild COVID-19 (a few samples of this study predate the infection). The sample titles of this study are shuffled in the database, so cell type and time point are left out; the donor was told from shared clones.

This rearrangement joins TRBV29-1 to TRBJ1-2; no reliable D call. Trimming left V 5 bases short and J 1 base short, with 23 bases between. The CDR3 covers 17 residues. CDR1 is SQVTM and CDR2 is ANQGSEA in the germline V gene. The chain's CDR3 is CSVHILTTEPFNYGYTF. The CDR3 region has the DNA TGCAGCGTTCACATCTTGACGACGGAACCGTTTAACTATGGCTACACCTTC.

This clonotype occurred a few times. This chain links TRBV2 with TRBJ1-1; D is unresolved. This CDR3 has 13 amino acids. CDR1 is SNHLY, CDR2 FYNNEI, per germline. Trimming cost V 3 bases and J 5 bases, with 10 bases left between them. CDR3 region: CASSDRRTTEAFF. The CDR3 region has the DNA TGTGCCAGCAGTGACAGACGAACAACTGAAGCTTTCTTT.

The gene calls are TRBV2 and TRBJ2-2, with no clear D. The germline V and J ends were trimmed by 7 bases and 7 bases, with 10 bases remaining between them. This CDR3 region has 12 residues. Looked up from germline, CDR1 is SNHLY and CDR2 is FYNNEI. Written as DNA, the CDR3 is TGTGCCAGCACAAGGGTTAACGGGGAGCTGTTTTTT. Its protein is CASTRVNGELFF.

This clonotype was seen repeatedly, ten times or more. The chain combines TRBV6-5 with TRBJ2-5; D is possibly TRBD2 (6 bases). Germline CDR1 reads MNHEY; CDR2 reads SVGAGI. The V gene lost 5 bases and the J gene lost 6 bases, with 19 bases spanning the gap. This CDR3 comprises 15 residues. The CDR3 DNA follows: TGTGCCAGCAGTACCGGGACTCAAGCTTTAAAGACCCAGTACTTC. It codes for CASSTGTQALKTQYF.

This chain connects TRBV20-1 to TRBJ1-2; no clear D gene. V shed 1 base and J shed 4 bases, with 10 bases lying between them. Germline V gives CDR1 DFQATT, CDR2 SNEGSKA (reference sequence). There are 13 residues in the CDR3. Written as DNA, the CDR3 is TGCAGTGCTAGAGCCGTCTCTACCTATGGCTACACCTTC. Residues: CSARAVSTYGYTF.

The chain is built from TRBV15 and TRBJ2-7; D remains ambiguous. V shed 1 base and J shed 2 bases, with 15 bases lying between them. Germline V gene sequence: CDR1 LNHNV, CDR2 YYDKDF (reference sequence). The length of the CDR3 is 16 residues. The chain's CDR3 is CATSRARTVVTYEQYF. CDR3 in DNA: TGTGCCACCAGCAGAGCTAGGACGGTCGTTACCTACGAGCAGTACTTC.

This sequence joins TRBV12-3 or TRBV12-4 and TRBJ1-2; D is undetermined. This CDR3 comprises 13 residues. V lost 2 bases and J 2 bases, leaving 6 bases between the germline ends. For the CDR3, the DNA is TGTGCCAGCAGTTTATACACAAACTATGGCTACACCTTC. It encodes CASSLYTNYGYTF.

This clonotype was detected only a few times. The chain combines TRBV5-1 with TRBJ2-7; TRBD2 matches at 8 bases. The CDR3 sequence is 14 residues long. CDR1 SGHRS and CDR2 YFSETQ come from the germline V gene. The V and J ends lost 6 bases and 3 bases, in that order; junction bases with no gene match: 8. The CDR3 loop is CASTDPGTSYEQYF. In nucleotides, the CDR3 is TGCGCCAGCACCGATCCCGGGACTAGCTACGAGCAGTACTTC.

The gene calls are TRBV9 and TRBJ2-3; D ambiguous. The ends were cut back, 0 bases at V and 0 bases at J, with 11 bases in the middle. Germline V lookup: CDR1 SGDLS, CDR2 YYNGEE. The CDR3 runs to 16 residues. The CDR3, as DNA: TGTGCCAGCAGCGTAGAACGGAAACCTAGCACAGATACGCAGTATTTT. This encodes CASSVERKPSTDTQYF.

This clonotype was seen at least ten times. The chain joins TRBV5-1 to TRBJ1-5; D unclear. The length of the CDR3 is 14 residues. Trimming shortened V by 0 bases and J by 4 bases, and 8 bases separated the two germline ends. Germline CDR1 SGHRS, CDR2 YFSETQ. The CDR3 coding sequence is TGCGCCAGCAGCTTGGGCCAGATAAATCAGCCCCAGCATTTT. Amino acids: CASSLGQINQPQHF.

This clonotype was observed a few times. This rearrangement joins TRBV13 to TRBJ2-1, with unresolved D. There are 13 residues in the CDR3. The V gene lost 6 bases and the J gene lost 10 bases, with 16 bases spanning the gap. Germline values: CDR1 PRHDT, CDR2 FYEKMQ (reference sequence). CDR3: CASSNERLEEQFF. Written as DNA, the CDR3 is TGTGCCAGCAGTAATGAACGACTGGAGGAGCAGTTCTTC.

The J gene is TRBJ1-1, the V gene TRBV6-2 or TRBV6-3; 7 bases are shared with TRBD1. The CDR3 has 12 amino acids. V shed 2 bases and J 8 bases; nucleotides not matched to a gene: 2. The germline gives CDR1 MNHEY, CDR2 SVGEGT. The CDR3 sequence is CASSYPDREAFF. The DNA of the CDR3 is TGTGCCAGCAGTTACCCGGACAGGGAAGCTTTCTTT.

The chain has TRBV2 and TRBJ2-1; 8 bases map to TRBD2. Per germline, CDR1 SNHLY and CDR2 FYNNEI. The CDR3 length is 14 residues. Germline trimming cut 7 bases from V and 7 bases from J; bases unmatched to any gene: 9. The CDR3 is CASIVGRGANEQFF. In nucleotides, the CDR3 is TGTGCCAGCATAGTCGGGAGGGGGGCGAATGAGCAGTTCTTC. Drawing the rest from reference TRBV2 and TRBJ2-1, the complete variable domain is EPEVTQTPSHQVTQMGQEVILRCVPISNHLYFYWYRQILGQKVEFLVSFYNNEISEKSEIFDDQFSVERPDGSNFTLKIRSTKLEDSAMYFCASIVGRGANEQFFGPGTRLTVL.

This clonotype was seen a few times. The rearrangement uses TRBV20-1 and TRBJ1-6; D unresolved. Per the germline V gene, CDR1 is DFQATT and CDR2 is SNEGSKA (reference sequence). V shed 5 bases and J shed 9 bases, with 17 bases lying between them. This CDR3 is 14 amino acids long. This CDR3 reads CSAATQVTSSPLHF. Written as DNA, the CDR3 is TGCAGTGCTGCTACTCAGGTTACCTCTTCACCCCTCCACTTT.

This rearrangement joins TRBV5-1 to TRBJ2-5, with TRBD1 as a possible D gene (5 bases). Germline V gene data show CDR1 as SGHRS and CDR2 as YFSETQ. V shed 2 bases and J shed 4 bases, with 12 bases lying between them. CDR3 length: 14 residues. CDR3 DNA sequence: TGCGCCAGCAGCTTTTCAGGGTTGAGAGAGACCCAGTACTTC. Amino acids: CASSFSGLRETQYF.

This clonotype was detected ten times or more. The chain is built from TRBV7-9 and TRBJ2-5; 13 bases are shared with TRBD2. J lost 3 bases, V lost 4 bases, and 2 bases had no gene match. The CDR3 is made up of 15 amino acids. Per germline, CDR1 SEHNR and CDR2 FQNEAQ (reference sequence). CDR3 region: CASSSGLAGKETQYF. The CDR3 nucleotides read TGTGCCAGCAGCTCGGGACTAGCGGGGAAAGAGACCCAGTACTTC.